Following are 16 T cell receptor beta chains from one sample sequenced in a study of blood T cell repertoires in COVID-19 (dated by TCRdb to the early 2020s). The method behind the library was the immunoSEQ multiplex PCR assay. Drawn from immuneACCESS, this table holds only the in-frame rearrangements with V and J called that TCRdb kept. Clones are partly lost; checked studies trace under half to an unresolved V gene and leave the rest unexplained. This sample has roughly 180,000 clones in its table, and less than 85% of those were observed once. The top ten clones comprise 10% to 13% of the sample. Sequenced: peripheral blood. The receptor set was obtained from a woman aged 80 or over with active or convalescent COVID-19.

This clone has just a few counts. V is TRBV2 and J is TRBJ1-2, with D unclear. Germline CDR1 SNHLY, CDR2 FYNNEI. The CDR3 is 15 residues long. V dropped 2 bases and J dropped 8 bases, with 18 bases sitting between them. CDR3 region: CASSEIETKTGGYTF. DNA of the CDR3: TGTGCCAGCAGTGAAATAGAGACGAAAACGGGAGGCTACACCTTC.

This clone was seen a few times. The rearrangement links TRBV19 to TRBJ1-5, with D unresolved. V lost 2 bases and J 3 bases, leaving 8 bases between the germline ends. Germline loops: CDR1 LNHDA, CDR2 SQIVND (reference sequence). The CDR3 contains 14 residues. This chain's CDR3 is CASSIRAYNQPQHF. The CDR3 DNA reads as TGTGCCAGTAGTATAAGAGCATACAATCAGCCCCAGCATTTT. The full variable domain, its missing parts supplied by reference TRBV19 and TRBJ1-5, is DGGITQSPKYLFRKEGQNVTLSCEQNLNHDAMYWYRQDPGQGLRLIYYSQIVNDFQKGDIAEGYSVSREKKESFPLTVTSAQKNPTAFYLCASSIRAYNQPQHFGDGTRLSIL.

The rearrangement links TRBV6-5 to TRBJ2-7; TRBD1 might be the D (5 bases). The CDR3 covers 14 residues. The germline CDR1 and CDR2 sequences are MNHEY and SVGAGI. The V gene lost 11 bases and the J gene lost 2 bases, with 19 bases spanning the gap. The CDR3 here is CAVSRQGNTYEQYF. CDR3 DNA sequence: TGTGCCGTATCGAGGCAGGGCAACACCTACGAGCAGTACTTC.

This chain uses TRBV28 with TRBJ1-4; D is perhaps TRBD1 (5 bases). From germline, CDR1 is MDHEN and CDR2 SYDVKM. The CDR3 spans 15 residues. V shed 6 bases and J shed 8 bases, with 19 bases lying between them. The CDR3: CASRETVVLREKLFF. CDR3 sequence (DNA): TGTGCCAGCAGGGAGACAGTGGTCCTTAGGGAAAAACTGTTTTTT.

The chain links TRBV18 to TRBJ2-6, with a weak D call TRBD1 (5 bases). CDR3 length: 15 amino acids. The ends were cut back, 0 bases at V and 4 bases at J, with 7 bases in the middle. Germline-derived CDR1 and CDR2 are KGHSH and LQKENI. Written as DNA, the CDR3 is TGTGCCAGCTCACCACCAGGGGCCGGGGCCAACGTCCTGACTTTC. It codes for CASSPPGAGANVLTF. The full variable domain, in which reference TRBV18 and TRBJ2-6 provide the parts outside the CDR3, is NAGVMQNPRHLVRRRGQEARLRCSPMKGHSHVYWYRQLPEEGLKFMVYLQKENIIDESGMPKERFSAEFPKEGPSILRIQQVVRGDSAAYFCASSPPGAGANVLTFGAGSRLTVL.

The gene calls are TRBV10-2 and TRBJ1-2, with a tentative D call TRBD1 (5 bases). CDR3 length: 13 residues. Per the germline V gene, CDR1 is WSHSY and CDR2 is SAAADI. V lost 2 bases and J 4 bases, leaving 8 bases between the germline ends. CDR3 bases: TGCGCCAGCAGTGAGCACAGGACCTATGGCTACACCTTC. Protein product: CASSEHRTYGYTF.

The rearrangement joins TRBV19 to TRBJ2-3; 10 nucleotides agree with TRBD2. With V trimmed by 4 bases and J by 6 bases, 10 bases remained unmatched. The CDR3 consists of 16 residues. From germline, CDR1 is LNHDA and CDR2 SQIVND (reference sequence). CDR3: CASSTPLAGVRDTQYF. CDR3 nucleotides: TGTGCCAGTAGTACCCCCCTAGCGGGAGTGCGGGATACGCAGTATTTT.

CDR3 sequence reads: CASYRDRDTEAFF. The CDR3 DNA is TGCGCCAGCTACCGGGACAGGGACACTGAAGCTTTCTTT. The chain links TRBV5-1 to TRBJ1-1; 9 bases are a match to TRBD1. Trimming removed 7 bases from V and 3 bases from J; junction bases left unmatched: 4. This CDR3 is built from 13 residues. Per germline, CDR1 SGHRS and CDR2 YFSETQ.

The V gene is TRBV5-1, the J gene TRBJ1-1; possibly TRBD1 for D (5 bases). The CDR3 runs to 13 residues. The germline CDR1 and CDR2 sequences are SGHRS and YFSETQ. The V end lost 1 base, the J end lost 4 bases, and 8 bases lay between the germline ends. CDR3 residues: CASSLIGGTEAFF. CDR3 sequence (DNA): TGCGCCAGCAGCTTGATCGGGGGCACTGAAGCTTTCTTT.

The V call is TRBV27, the J call TRBJ2-7, with 7 bases aligning to TRBD2. V was pared by 4 bases and J by 3 bases, with 9 bases of the junction left unmatched. The CDR3 length is 15 residues. The germline CDR1 and CDR2 sequences are MNHEY and SMNVEV (reference sequence). The CDR3 loop is CASSSGGTEVYEQYF. The CDR3 DNA follows: TGTGCCAGCAGTTCCGGGGGGACGGAAGTCTACGAGCAGTACTTC.

This clone has a handful of counts. The rearrangement uses TRBV6-5 and TRBJ1-5; TRBD1 matches at 9 bases. The CDR3 length is 15 residues. V gave up 6 bases and J gave up 2 bases; unmatched junction bases: 5. Germline V gives CDR1 MNHEY, CDR2 SVGAGI. This CDR3 reads CASRGDRVGNQPQHF. DNA of the CDR3: TGTGCCAGCAGGGGGGACAGGGTGGGCAATCAGCCCCAGCATTTT.

This clone was seen only once. The J gene is TRBJ1-6, the V gene TRBV9, with 8 bases that match TRBD1. After removal of 3 bases from V and 8 bases from J, the junction contained 13 bases not matched to a gene. The CDR3 is made up of 17 amino acids. CDR1 SGDLS and CDR2 YYNGEE come from the germline V gene. CDR3: CASSARQGSSSDSPLHF. The CDR3 DNA sequence: TGTGCCAGCAGCGCAAGACAGGGGTCATCCTCGGATTCACCCCTCCACTTT.

The chain carries TRBV3-1 (or the pseudogene TRBV3-2) and TRBJ2-7; 13 bases fit TRBD2. The CDR3 totals 15 residues. Losses at the gene ends were 6 bases for V and 2 bases for J; bases not matched to a gene: 4. The germline V gene has CDR1 LGHDT and CDR2 YNNKEL (reference sequence). The CDR3 protein is CASSLGLAGAYEQYF. DNA of the CDR3: TGTGCCAGCAGTCTTGGACTAGCGGGAGCCTACGAGCAGTACTTC.

The CDR3: CASSYSGRPFGELFF. CDR3 nucleotide sequence: TGTGCCAGCAGCTATAGCGGGAGGCCCTTCGGGGAGCTGTTTTTT. The V gene is TRBV3-1 (or the pseudogene TRBV3-2), the J gene TRBJ2-2; 10 bases map to TRBD2. Germline trimming cut 5 bases from V and 7 bases from J; bases unmatched to any gene: 7. Looked up from germline, CDR1 is LGHDT and CDR2 is YNNKEL (reference sequence). CDR3 length: 15 amino acids.

The chain recombines TRBV19 with TRBJ2-1; 8 bases are a match to TRBD1. V shed 5 bases, J shed 2 bases, and the junction held 5 bases outside the gene matches. CDR1 is LNHDA, CDR2 SQIVND, per germline (reference sequence). The CDR3 is 15 amino acids. The DNA of the CDR3 is TGTGCCAGTAGTCAACCGACAGGGGCCTACAATGAGCAGTTCTTC. As protein: CASSQPTGAYNEQFF.

The chain uses TRBV20-1 and TRBJ2-1, with 11 bases aligning to TRBD2. This CDR3 has 14 residues. V lost 3 bases and J lost 6; bases outside the gene matches: 4. From germline, CDR1 is DFQATT and CDR2 SNEGSKA (reference sequence). CDR3 loop: CSASRLAGSNEQFF. CDR3 bases: TGCAGTGCTAGTAGACTAGCGGGGTCCAATGAGCAGTTCTTC.